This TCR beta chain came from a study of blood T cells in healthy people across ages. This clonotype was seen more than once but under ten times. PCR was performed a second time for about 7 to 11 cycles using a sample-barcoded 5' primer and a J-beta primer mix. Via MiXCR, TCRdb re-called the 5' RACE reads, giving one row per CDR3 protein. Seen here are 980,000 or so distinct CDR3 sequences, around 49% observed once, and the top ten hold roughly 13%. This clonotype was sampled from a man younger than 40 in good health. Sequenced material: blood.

The CDR3 sequence: CASSVTVTSGANVLTF. CDR3 DNA: TGTGCCAGCAGCGTAACAGTTACGTCTGGGGCCAACGTCCTGACTTTC. The chain has TRBV9 and TRBJ2-6; D call uncertain. CDR1 is SGDLS, CDR2 YYNGEE, per germline. CDR3 length: 16 residues. Trimming stripped 1 base from V and 1 base from J, with 9 bases between.